The clone carrying this T cell receptor (beta chain) was seen more than once but under ten times. What it binds is unknown. Found in a library prepared for alpha chains, this beta chain is an off-target read, and its abundance has little meaning. The data are from a study of spatial heterogeneity in lung cancer. Whole-study context: Across the raw uncorrected reads, a unique TCR and UMI combination was observed, on average, more than ten times. General observations from the study: Approximate estimated coverage of tumor T cells amounted to about 7% for alpha and over 12% for beta chains. Counts of expanded alpha and beta TCRs within tumors tracked the tumor nonsynonymous mutation count.

Each CDR3 protein gets one entry after TCRdb re-called the 5' RACE reads with MiXCR. This table has approximately 18,000 distinct CDR3 sequences, approximately 5.6% appearing once. Time point indicated: sample taken at primary tumor resection. The sequenced material consisted of unsorted whole RNA from tumor, nontumor lung or frozen PBMC. The CDR3 sequence is 13 residues long. Trimming pared 6 bases from V and 6 bases from J, leaving 11 bases between. This sequence originates from a female donor with early-stage non-small cell lung cancer. The chain employs TRBV12-3 or TRBV12-4 and TRBJ2-2; D gene ambiguous. Material: lung tumor tissue, obtained at surgery. For the CDR3, the DNA is TGTGCCAGCAGCGGCGGCTCACCCGGGGAGCTGTTTTTT. Residues: CASSGGSPGELFF.